The 17 T cell receptor beta chains in this list originate from one sample, sequenced in a study of PD-1 blockade in classical Hodgkin lymphoma. Described time point: cycle 4 day 1 (C4D1), after 6 weeks of nivolumab. Each and every patient relapsed after autologous stem cell transplantation, and patients got differing brentuximab vedotin exposure. The CD4+ T cells used were purified from thawed PBMCs through magnetic negative selection. Clones were read by immunoSEQ multiplex PCR, and TCRdb kept only the in-frame ones, dropping some. The profile shows tens of thousands of clones, roughly 80% of them singletons. The sequencing used CD4+ T cells from blood, collected before the fourth cycle of nivolumab. Source of these receptors: a human donor with classical Hodgkin lymphoma.

The chain uses TRBV2 and TRBJ2-5; D unclear. CDR1 SNHLY and CDR2 FYNNEI come from the germline V gene. The CDR3 is made up of 11 amino acids. V lost 4 bases, J lost 7 bases, and 7 bases lay in between. The CDR3 DNA sequence: TGTGCCAGCAGTGGGGGTTGGACCCAGTACTTC. It yields the protein CASSGGWTQYF.

In its sample, this clone was seen a few times. The chain links TRBV5-1 to TRBJ1-4; D remains unclear. The V end was cut by 4 bases, the J end by 5 bases, with 12 bases between. The CDR3 covers 14 residues. In germline, CDR1 is SGHRS, CDR2 YFSETQ. CDR3 sequence reads: CASSTGRGNEKLFF. CDR3 DNA sequence: TGCGCCAGCAGCACCGGGAGAGGGAATGAAAAACTGTTTTTT.

V gene TRBV12-5 combines with J gene TRBJ1-1; D gene unclear. Trimming shortened V by 3 bases and J by 0 bases, and 8 bases separated the two germline ends. The CDR3 sequence is 14 residues long. Germline CDR1 reads LGHNT; CDR2 reads FRNRAP. The CDR3 reads CASGLGLMNTEAFF. In DNA, the CDR3 is TGTGCTAGTGGTTTAGGTCTCATGAACACTGAAGCTTTCTTT.

The chain is built from TRBV21-1 and TRBJ2-7; TRBD2 is the table's D call, not checked against the DNA. TRBV21-1 is listed as a pseudogene. CDR3 length equals 13 residues. CDR3 coding DNA: TGTGCCAGCGGGAGTAGCGGGGGCCACGAGCAGTACTTC. Its translation: CASGSSGGHEQYF.

The chain joins TRBV19 to TRBJ1-3; a weak D match, TRBD1 (6 bases). Germline assignment: CDR1 LNHDA and CDR2 SQIVND (reference sequence). Trimming took 8 bases from V and 0 from J, leaving 14 bases between them. This CDR3 region has 15 residues. The CDR3 sequence is CASGRTANSGNTIYF. CDR3 DNA: TGTGCCAGTGGAAGGACAGCAAACTCTGGAAACACCATATATTTT.

This clone was detected a few times. This chain links TRBV29-1 with TRBJ1-2; D not resolved. There are 12 residues in the CDR3. The V end lost 0 bases, the J end lost 6 bases, and 8 bases lay between the germline ends. Germline loops: CDR1 SQVTM, CDR2 ANQGSEA. Here the CDR3 DNA reads TGCAGCGTTGAAGATTCCGGACATGGCTACACCTTC. Amino acid sequence: CSVEDSGHGYTF.

This clone appeared a few times. The chain joins TRBV28 to TRBJ2-1, with 9 bases fitting TRBD2. Trimming removed 4 bases from V and 6 bases from J; junction bases left unmatched: 10. This CDR3 has 16 residues. Germline assignment: CDR1 MDHEN and CDR2 SYDVKM. The CDR3: CASSSPAAGGVNEQFF. CDR3 in DNA: TGTGCCAGCAGTTCCCCCGCAGCGGGGGGAGTCAATGAGCAGTTCTTC.

This chain uses TRBV4-3 with TRBJ1-2; no reliable D call. Germline CDR1 and CDR2: LGHNA and YSLEER. CDR3 length: 14 residues. V dropped 0 bases and J dropped 6 bases, with 11 bases sitting between them. CDR3 DNA sequence: TGCGCCAGCAGCCAAGATCAAGGGATCGATGGCTACACCTTC. Translated, it gives CASSQDQGIDGYTF.

This clone was detected once. The chain recombines TRBV27 with TRBJ2-7, with 12 bases fitting TRBD1. V lost 5 bases and J lost 2; bases outside the gene matches: 16. Germline loops: CDR1 MNHEY, CDR2 SMNVEV (reference sequence). The CDR3 totals 19 residues. The DNA of the CDR3 is TGTGCCAGCAGTACCAAATATCCGGGACAGGGGGCAGGAACCTACGAGCAGTACTTC. This encodes CASSTKYPGQGAGTYEQYF.

The chain couples TRBV12-5 to TRBJ1-2; D possibly corresponds to TRBD1 (6 bases). CDR1 is LGHNT and CDR2 is FRNRAP in the germline V gene. The CDR3 runs 17 residues. Between the trimmed V and J ends, which lost 1 base and 4 bases, there was a span of 19 bases. CDR3 region: CASGLAGTYERGYGYTF. In nucleotides, the CDR3 is TGTGCTAGTGGTTTGGCCGGGACATATGAACGTGGCTATGGCTACACCTTC. The variable domain in full, completed from reference TRBV12-5 and TRBJ1-2, reads DARVTQTPRHKVTEMGQEVTMRCQPILGHNTVFWYRQTMMQGLELLAYFRNRAPLDDSGMPKDRFSAEMPDATLATLKIQPSEPRDSAVYFCASGLAGTYERGYGYTFGSGTRLTVV.

This clone was counted between two and nine times. The chain carries TRBV19 and TRBJ1-2, with TRBD1 as a possible D gene (6 bases). V lost 4 bases and J 4 bases, leaving 10 bases between the germline ends. CDR1 and CDR2 (germline): LNHDA, SQIVND (reference sequence). The CDR3 sequence is 13 residues long. CDR3 sequence reads: CASSKQGGYGYTF. CDR3 DNA: TGTGCCAGTAGTAAACAGGGAGGCTATGGCTACACCTTC. The variable domain in full, with the rest retrieved from reference TRBV19 and TRBJ1-2, is DGGITQSPKYLFRKEGQNVTLSCEQNLNHDAMYWYRQDPGQGLRLIYYSQIVNDFQKGDIAEGYSVSREKKESFPLTVTSAQKNPTAFYLCASSKQGGYGYTFGSGTRLTVV.

Only one count was recorded for this clone. V gene TRBV6-5 combines with J gene TRBJ2-7; D might be TRBD2 (7 bases). Germline V gives CDR1 MNHEY, CDR2 SVGAGI. V shed 0 bases and J shed 3 bases, with 12 bases lying between them. CDR3 length: 15 amino acids. CDR3 region: CASSYSGGAHYEQYF. Written as DNA, the CDR3 is TGTGCCAGCAGTTACTCGGGGGGGGCCCACTACGAGCAGTACTTC.

The chain uses TRBV5-8 and TRBJ2-5, with D unclear. Germline CDR1 is SGHTS and CDR2 is YDEGEE. This CDR3 contains 13 residues. V lost 2 bases, J lost 5 bases, and 10 bases lay in between. The CDR3 region is CASSFSSRETQYF. CDR3 in DNA: TGTGCCAGCAGCTTTTCTAGTCGGGAGACCCAGTACTTC.

This chain joins TRBV15 and TRBJ2-2; 8 positions agree with TRBD2. The CDR3 is 17 amino acids. Unmatched junction bases numbered 9, after V lost 0 bases and J lost 6 bases. Germline CDR1 and CDR2: LNHNV and YYDKDF (reference sequence). CDR3 sequence reads: CATSRDSLAGSPGELFF. CDR3 in DNA: TGTGCCACCAGCAGAGATTCGCTAGCGGGCTCCCCCGGGGAGCTGTTTTTT.

The chain uses TRBV6-5 and TRBJ1-1; D ambiguous. Trimming removed 5 bases from V and 5 bases from J, with 12 bases in between. Germline V gene data show CDR1 as MNHEY and CDR2 as SVGAGI. The CDR3 spans 13 residues. The CDR3 spells CASSALIETEAFF. In DNA form, the CDR3 reads TGTGCCAGCAGTGCCCTGATAGAGACTGAAGCTTTCTTT.

The J gene is TRBJ1-1, the V gene TRBV6-6; D unclear. The CDR3 totals 14 residues. The germline gives CDR1 MNHNY, CDR2 SVGAGI (reference sequence). The V and J ends lost 0 bases and 0 bases respectively, with 5 bases between them. The CDR3 nucleotides read TGTGCCAGCAGTTACTCGGGGATGAACACTGAAGCTTTCTTT. Protein product: CASSYSGMNTEAFF.

CDR3 DNA: TGTGCCAGCAGCACCAGACAGGGCTACGAGCAGTACTTC. Translation: CASSTRQGYEQYF. The chain joins TRBV7-2 to TRBJ2-7; 7 positions match TRBD1. Trimming took 5 bases from V and 3 from J; bases not matched to a gene: 4. Germline V CDR1 and CDR2: SGHTA, FQGNSA. The CDR3 length is 13 residues.